This TCR beta chain was identified during a study of early stage breast cancer tumors. Study in general: Samples were sequenced at about 9.9-fold average coverage. General study results and limits: Tumor and normal breast were distinguished via blood comparison in 14 of 16 patients. Compared with adjacent normal breast tissue, tumors showed 2 to 2.5-fold greater T cell density and higher clonality.

The table came from immunoSEQ multiplex PCR; TCRdb's copy has only in-frame clones and leaves some out. This table holds about 51,000 clones, more than 70% found once. Worth noting for this clone: The antigen remains undetermined.

Trimming took off 3 bases at V and 2 bases at J, with 4 bases between the two ends. CDR1 and CDR2 (germline): KGHSH, LQKENI. This CDR3 comprises 12 residues. The genes are TRBV18 and TRBJ1-1; the D is unclear. The sequenced sample was blood. The TCR sequence derives from a person aged 40 to 50 with breast cancer. CDR3 bases: TGTGCCAGCTCACCGTCAAACACTGAAGCTTTCTTT. It yields the protein CASSPSNTEAFF.